The 9 T cell receptor beta chains below come from one sample, sequenced in a study of blood T cell repertoires in COVID-19. Method: immunoSEQ multiplex PCR; TCRdb's copy keeps in-frame clones and lacks some. The sample includes 75,000 to 80,000 clones, about 88% of them seen just once. The sequencing sample was made of peripheral blood. These receptor sequences come from a human donor in a cohort sampled during active COVID-19.

This chain uses TRBV18 with TRBJ2-2; 10 bases are shared with TRBD2. Germline V gene sequence: CDR1 KGHSH, CDR2 LQKENI. The CDR3 length is 18 residues. Germline trimming cut 2 bases from V and 0 bases from J; bases unmatched to any gene: 6. The CDR3 region is CASSPIAGGIANTGELFF. Written as DNA, the CDR3 is TGTGCCAGCTCACCAATAGCGGGGGGAATTGCGAACACCGGGGAGCTGTTTTTT.

CDR3 protein: CASSQAGSYNEQFF. CDR3 sequence (DNA): TGTGCCAGCAGCCAAGCGGGGTCCTACAATGAGCAGTTCTTC. This chain connects TRBV14 to TRBJ2-1; possible D gene TRBD2, 5 bases. The V and J ends lost 1 base and 1 base respectively, with 5 bases between them. The V gene's germline CDR1 is SGHDN and CDR2 FVKESK. This CDR3 comprises 14 residues.

This rearrangement joins TRBV5-1 to TRBJ2-3; 7 nucleotides match TRBD2. The CDR3 is 15 residues long. The germline CDR1 and CDR2 sequences are SGHRS and YFSETQ. V was pared by 3 bases and J by 7 bases, with 11 bases of the junction left unmatched. The CDR3 bases are TGCGCCAGCAGCTCAGCGGGACCCGCTATTAATACGCAGTATTTT. It encodes CASSSAGPAINTQYF.

The chain carries TRBV6-1 and TRBJ1-3; D unclear. The V gene's germline CDR1 is MNHNS and CDR2 SASEGT. The CDR3 runs 16 residues. Trimming stripped 0 bases from V and 0 bases from J, with 9 bases between. This CDR3 is CASSEAYASSGNTIYF. CDR3 nucleotide sequence: TGTGCCAGCAGTGAAGCATACGCGAGCTCTGGAAACACCATATATTTT.

The gene calls are TRBV4-2 and TRBJ1-4; 8 nucleotides agree with TRBD1. CDR1 is LGHNA and CDR2 is YNFKEQ in the germline V gene. The ends lost 4 bases at V and 8 bases at J; junction bases unmatched: 9. The CDR3 length is 15 residues. The CDR3 spells CASSPYRGEDEKLFF. CDR3 nucleotide sequence: TGTGCCAGCAGCCCTTACAGGGGGGAGGACGAAAAACTGTTTTTT.

Regarding this clone: The junction and the germline gene differ at one end; a read error may be behind it. The chain couples TRBV15 to TRBJ2-7, with 9 bases that match TRBD2. This CDR3 has 13 amino acids. Germline V gene data show CDR1 as LNHNV and CDR2 as YYDKDF (reference sequence). The CDR3 loop reads CATSRESGVAGVF. CDR3 sequence (DNA): TGTGCCACCAGCAGAGAGAGTGGGGTAGCGGGGGTATTC.

The chain combines TRBV20-1 with TRBJ1-2; D possibly corresponds to TRBD1 (6 bases). The germline gives CDR1 DFQATT, CDR2 SNEGSKA (reference sequence). V was pared by 3 bases and J by 6 bases, with 17 bases between. CDR3 length: 14 amino acids. Here the CDR3 DNA reads TGCAGTGCTAGTATCAGCTCGGCAGGGGATGGCTACACCTTC. Protein: CSASISSAGDGYTF.

V usage is TRBV7-4 and J usage is TRBJ2-3; 9 bases are shared with TRBD1. CDR3 length: 15 residues. V shed 1 base and J 2 bases; nucleotides not matched to a gene: 1. Germline CDR1 SGHVT, CDR2 SQSDAQ. CDR3 in DNA: TGTGCCAGCAGCTTAGGACAGGGGGTCACAGATACGCAGTATTTT. Translating gives CASSLGQGVTDTQYF.

This chain connects TRBV9 to TRBJ2-1; 9 positions match TRBD1. Per germline, CDR1 SGDLS and CDR2 YYNGEE. The CDR3 is made up of 15 amino acids. Trimming took 4 bases from V and 4 from J; bases not matched to a gene: 6. CDR3 protein: CASSKGQGGYNEQFF. The CDR3 DNA sequence: TGTGCCAGCAGCAAGGGACAGGGCGGATACAATGAGCAGTTCTTC.